One and the same sample provided the 21 T cell receptor beta chains below, sequenced in a study of PD-L1 blockade in urothelial cancer (TCRdb year 2017). The protocol used for the library was the immunoSEQ multiplex PCR assay. TCRdb limited this immuneACCESS table to in-frame rearrangements with V and J called. A share of clones is missing; checked studies link under half to unresolved V genes, and the rest is unexplained. This sample is represented by about 30,000 clones; 75% to 90% of them were singletons. The ten largest clones represent more than 2% of the sample. The source was PBMCs, collected around atezolizumab (anti-PD-L1) treatment. All receptors derive from a man aged 45-65 years with urothelial cancer.

The CDR3 here is CASSVGQASSTDTQYF. DNA of the CDR3: TGTGCCAGCAGTGTCGGACAAGCCTCTAGCACAGATACGCAGTATTTT. The chain is built from TRBV2 and TRBJ2-3; D may be TRBD1 (5 bases). CDR1 SNHLY and CDR2 FYNNEI come from the germline V gene. This CDR3 has 16 amino acids. Trimming pared 4 bases from V and 0 bases from J, leaving 14 bases between.

J is TRBJ2-3 and V is TRBV5-1; the D is unclear. The CDR3 runs to 13 residues. Germline CDR1 reads SGHRS; CDR2 reads YFSETQ. Trimming stripped 0 bases from V and 1 base from J, with 3 bases between. The CDR3 DNA sequence: TGCGCCAGCAGCTTGGCGGGCACAGATACGCAGTATTTT. Protein sequence: CASSLAGTDTQYF.

The DNA of the CDR3 is TGTGCCAGCACACGACAGGGTGGAACCACCGGGGAGCTGTTTTTT. Translation gives CASTRQGGTTGELFF. The chain couples TRBV6-1 to TRBJ2-2, with TRBD1 matching over 7 bases. The CDR3 loop spans 15 amino acids. Germline V gene sequence: CDR1 MNHNS, CDR2 SASEGT. Unmatched junction bases numbered 9, after V lost 7 bases and J lost 4 bases.

The chain joins TRBV18 to TRBJ2-3; tentatively, D is TRBD1 (5 bases). Germline V gene sequence: CDR1 KGHSH, CDR2 LQKENI. This CDR3 comprises 13 residues. V gave up 5 bases and J gave up 3 bases, with 9 bases separating them. The DNA of the CDR3 is TGTGCCAGCTCAAACAGGTTAACAGATACGCAGTATTTT. It encodes CASSNRLTDTQYF.

V and J are TRBV7-9 and TRBJ1-6; a weak D match, TRBD1 (5 bases). Germline CDR1 reads SEHNR; CDR2 reads FQNEAQ (reference sequence). The CDR3 runs 16 residues. V was trimmed by 0 bases and J by 9 bases, leaving 15 bases between them. This CDR3 reads CASSLALGGEGSPLHF. In DNA form, the CDR3 reads TGTGCCAGCAGCTTAGCGCTGGGAGGGGAGGGTTCACCCCTCCACTTT.

The gene calls are TRBV6-1 and TRBJ2-4, with 14 positions matching TRBD2. Germline-derived CDR1 and CDR2 are MNHNS and SASEGT. The CDR3 has 15 amino acids. The ends lost 8 bases at V and 5 bases at J; junction bases unmatched: 5. The chain's CDR3 is CASARLAGGQNIQYF. The CDR3 region has the DNA TGTGCCAGCGCCCGACTAGCGGGGGGGCAAAACATTCAGTACTTC.

Remarks on this clone: Additional DNA sequences in this sample encode the identical CDR3. The rearrangement links TRBV18 to TRBJ2-7; a possible D gene is TRBD1 (6 bases). Germline values: CDR1 KGHSH, CDR2 LQKENI. This CDR3 comprises 14 residues. V was trimmed by 2 bases and J by 0 bases, leaving 8 bases between them. The CDR3 sequence is CASSPDRSSYEQYF. For the CDR3, the DNA is TGTGCCAGCTCACCAGACAGGAGCTCCTACGAGCAGTACTTC.

This clone was seen only once. The rearrangement links TRBV29-1 to TRBJ1-1; D gene unclear. The V gene's germline CDR1 is SQVTM and CDR2 ANQGSEA. Trimming removed 7 bases from V and 7 bases from J, with 19 bases in between. The CDR3 is 13 amino acids. In DNA form, the CDR3 reads TGCAGCGGCTTTCGAGACACAATGATTGAAGCTTTCTTT. Translation: CSGFRDTMIEAFF.

The gene calls are TRBV7-6 and TRBJ2-3; no reliable D call. This CDR3 has 12 residues. Germline CDR1 is SGHVS and CDR2 is FNYEAQ. The V end was cut by 3 bases, the J end by 3 bases, with 4 bases between. The CDR3 DNA reads TGTGCCAGCAGCTTTAGTACAGATACGCAGTATTTT. It encodes CASSFSTDTQYF.

The rearrangement joins TRBV5-1 to TRBJ1-2; D is uncertain. Deletions cut 4 bases from V and 8 bases from J, with 9 bases between. This CDR3 has 11 amino acids. The germline CDR1 and CDR2 sequences are SGHRS and YFSETQ. The CDR3 bases are TGCGCCAGCAGCGCGAATTCAGGCTACACCTTC. It translates to CASSANSGYTF. Looking up the rest from reference TRBV5-1 and TRBJ1-2 gives the full variable domain: KAGVTQTPRYLIKTRGQQVTLSCSPISGHRSVSWYQQTPGQGLQFLFEYFSETQRNKGNFPGRFSGRQFSNSRSEMNVSTLELGDSALYLCASSANSGYTFGSGTRLTVV.

This clone is deemed medium-sized. The chain recombines TRBV5-1 with TRBJ1-2; D is perhaps TRBD1 (5 bases). Germline V lookup: CDR1 SGHRS, CDR2 YFSETQ. V gave up 4 bases and J gave up 6 bases, with 10 bases separating them. This CDR3 contains 12 residues. The CDR3 reads CASSKTADGYTF. CDR3 in DNA: TGCGCCAGCAGCAAGACAGCAGATGGCTACACCTTC.

This chain uses TRBV6-5 with TRBJ1-1, with 7 nucleotides matching TRBD1. The CDR3 sequence is 15 residues long. Looked up from germline, CDR1 is MNHEY and CDR2 is SVGAGI. The J segment lost 1 base and the V segment lost 6 bases, leaving 8 bases of the junction unmatched. For the CDR3, the DNA is TGTGCCAGCAGCCAAACGGGACAGACGAACACTGAAGCTTTCTTT. Amino acid sequence: CASSQTGQTNTEAFF.

V gene TRBV6-1 combines with J gene TRBJ2-5; maybe TRBD2 (6 bases). Trimming took off 2 bases at V and 6 bases at J, with 16 bases between the two ends. This CDR3 has 15 residues. The germline gives CDR1 MNHNS, CDR2 SASEGT. The DNA for the CDR3 is TGTGCCAGCAGTGAATCCGGGGCCCGGGGGAAGACCCAGTACTTC. This gives the protein CASSESGARGKTQYF.

This clone appeared a single time. The chain has TRBV7-2 and TRBJ2-3, with D possibly matching TRBD2 (5 bases). CDR1 is SGHTA and CDR2 is FQGNSA in the germline V gene. Trimming pared 0 bases from V and 2 bases from J, leaving 12 bases between. This CDR3 is built from 16 residues. Here the CDR3 reads CASSLARGWLTDTQYF. CDR3 coding DNA: TGTGCCAGCAGCTTAGCGCGCGGGTGGCTCACAGATACGCAGTATTTT.

Concerning this clone itself: Compared with germline, one end of the junction differs, possibly owing to a read error. The CDR3 DNA reads as TGTGCCGGCAGCCAAGATCGGCGGTTCAATCAGCCCCAGCATTTT. Protein sequence: CAGSQDRRFNQPQHF. The chain employs TRBV4-2 and TRBJ1-5; D call uncertain. From germline, CDR1 is LGHNA and CDR2 YNFKEQ. This CDR3 contains 15 residues.

The chain is built from TRBV5-6 and TRBJ2-1; 9 nucleotides line up with TRBD2. The CDR3 runs 15 residues. Unmatched junction bases numbered 6, after V lost 1 base and J lost 7 bases. CDR1 is SGHDT and CDR2 is YYEEEE in the germline V gene. The CDR3 is CASSLLAGGRNEQFF. In DNA, the CDR3 is TGTGCCAGCAGCTTGCTCGCGGGGGGGCGGAATGAGCAGTTCTTC. The variable domain in full, completed from reference TRBV5-6 and TRBJ2-1, reads DAGVTQSPTHLIKTRGQQVTLRCSPKSGHDTVSWYQQALGQGPQFIFQYYEEEERQRGNFPDRFSGHQFPNYSSELNVNALLLGDSALYLCASSLLAGGRNEQFFGPGTRLTVL.

The rearrangement uses TRBV11-2 and TRBJ1-1; possibly TRBD1 for D (5 bases). Trimming shortened V by 0 bases and J by 4 bases, and 12 bases separated the two germline ends. Germline CDR1 SGHAT, CDR2 FQNNGV. The CDR3 covers 15 residues. The CDR3 sequence: CASSLEAGRSTEAFF. The DNA for the CDR3 is TGTGCCAGCAGCTTAGAAGCAGGGAGGAGCACTGAAGCTTTCTTT.

This clone was counted once. This sequence joins TRBV5-4 and TRBJ2-5; TRBD1 matches 8 bases. The CDR3 has 15 amino acids. Germline assignment: CDR1 SGHNT and CDR2 YYREEE (reference sequence). V was clipped by 4 bases and J by 4 bases; unmatched bases: 9. CDR3 region: CASSRTGTGRETQYF. CDR3 DNA: TGTGCCAGCAGCCGTACCGGGACAGGTAGAGAGACCCAGTACTTC.

This rearrangement joins TRBV19 to TRBJ2-2; 8 nucleotides line up with TRBD2. From germline, CDR1 is LNHDA and CDR2 SQIVND (reference sequence). Trimming took 6 bases from V and 0 from J; bases not matched to a gene: 9. This CDR3 is built from 17 residues. Here the CDR3 DNA reads TGTGCCAGTAGGCCCCAGTCGGGGGGGTCGAACACCGGGGAGCTGTTTTTT. Encoded protein: CASRPQSGGSNTGELFF.

The chain carries TRBV29-1 and TRBJ1-2; D is undetermined. The CDR3 loop spans 12 amino acids. The V end was cut by 6 bases, the J end by 7 bases, with 15 bases between. Germline CDR1 is SQVTM and CDR2 is ANQGSEA. This CDR3 reads CSVIRPPGGYTF. In nucleotides, the CDR3 is TGCAGCGTCATACGTCCCCCCGGTGGCTACACCTTC. The variable domain in full, with the rest retrieved from reference TRBV29-1 and TRBJ1-2, is SAVISQKPSRDICQRGTSLTIQCQVDSQVTMMFWYRQQPGQSLTLIATANQGSEATYESGFVIDKFPISRPNLTFSTLTVSNMSPEDSSIYLCSVIRPPGGYTFGSGTRLTVV.

This chain uses TRBV21-1 with TRBJ2-1; the table's D gene call, TRBD2, was not cross checked with the DNA. TRBV21-1 is labeled a pseudogene. The CDR3 is 13 amino acids. The CDR3 DNA sequence: TGTGCCAGCAGCAAAGAAGGACAAGCGGGGGAGTTCTTC. This sequence encodes CASSKEGQAGEFF.